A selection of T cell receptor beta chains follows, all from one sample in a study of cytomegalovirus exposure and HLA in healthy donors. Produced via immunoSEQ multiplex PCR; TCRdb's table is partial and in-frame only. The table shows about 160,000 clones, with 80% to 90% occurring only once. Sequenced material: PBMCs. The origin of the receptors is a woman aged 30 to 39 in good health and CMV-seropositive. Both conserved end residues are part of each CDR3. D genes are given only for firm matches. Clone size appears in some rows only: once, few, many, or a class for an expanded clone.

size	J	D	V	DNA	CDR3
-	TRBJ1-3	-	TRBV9	TGTGCCAGCAGCGTAGTGGCAAACACCATATATTTT	CASSVVANTIYF
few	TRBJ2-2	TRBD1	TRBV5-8	TGTGCCAGCAGCTTCAGACAGGGTGTACGGACCGGGGAGCTGTTTTTT	CASSFRQGVRTGELFF
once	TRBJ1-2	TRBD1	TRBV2	TGTGCCAGCCGGGACAGGGGGCATGGGGACTATGGCTACACCTTC	CASRDRGHGDYGYTF
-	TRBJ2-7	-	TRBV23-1	TGCGCCAGCAGTGGGACTTCTTACGAGCAGTACTTC	CASSGTSYEQYF
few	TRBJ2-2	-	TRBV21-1	TGTGCCAGCCGCGAGGGACTAGCTGACAACACCGGGGAGCTGTTTTTT	CASREGLADNTGELFF
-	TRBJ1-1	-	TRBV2	TGTGCCAGCAACCCACAGGGCTTGAGAAACACTGAAGCTTTCTTT	CASNPQGLRNTEAFF
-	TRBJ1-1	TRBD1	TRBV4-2	TGTGCCAGCAGCCAAGACCACGGGACAGAGAACACTGAAGCTTTCTTT	CASSQDHGTENTEAFF
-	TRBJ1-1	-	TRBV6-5	TGTGCCAGCAGGGGCGGGGGGCGCACTGAAGCTTTCTTT	CASRGGGRTEAFF
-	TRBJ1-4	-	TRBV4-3	TGCGCCAGCAGCCCTGGGAGACGAATTGATTGGCAAGGCTATGAAAAACTGTTTTTT	CASSPGRRIDWQGYEKLFF
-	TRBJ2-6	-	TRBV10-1	TGCGCCAGGATCCCTGAATCAGGAGGTCTATCACGTAACTCTGGGGCCAACGTCCTGACTTTC	CARIPESGGLSRNSGANVLTF
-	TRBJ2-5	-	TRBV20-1	TGCAGTGCCAGCAGGGAAGAGACCCAGTACTTC	CSASREETQYF
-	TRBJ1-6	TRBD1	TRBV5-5	TGTGCCAGCAGCGATGGGACAGGGAACGATAATTCACCCCTCCACTTT	CASSDGTGNDNSPLHF
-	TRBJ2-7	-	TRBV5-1	TGCGCCAGCAGCCTGAGACAGGGTCGGCAGCGGGGGTCTTCCTACGAGCAGTACTTC	CASSLRQGRQRGSSYEQYF
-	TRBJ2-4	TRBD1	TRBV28	TGTGCCAGCAGCCCAAATTACAGGGGGTTGGGAAACATTCAGTACTTC	CASSPNYRGLGNIQYF
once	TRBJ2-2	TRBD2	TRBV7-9	TGTGCCAGCTTCGGACTAGCGGGGGACCACACCGGGGAGCTGTTTTTT	CASFGLAGDHTGELFF
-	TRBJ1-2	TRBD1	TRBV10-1	TGCGCCAGCAGTGGGGGACAGGGAGGCGGCTACACCTTC	CASSGGQGGGYTF
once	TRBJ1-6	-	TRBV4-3	TGCGCCAGCAGCCGGAGACCGGCGGGTAATTCACCCCTCCACTTT	CASSRRPAGNSPLHF
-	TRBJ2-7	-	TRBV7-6	TGTGCCAGCAGCTTAGCGAAGGCAGGGGTGATCGAGCAGTACTTC	CASSLAKAGVIEQYF
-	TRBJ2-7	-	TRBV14	TGTGCCAGCAGCCAAGAAGATCGTGGGGAGTTCACCTACGAGCAGTACTTC	CASSQEDRGEFTYEQYF
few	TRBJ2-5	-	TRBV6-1	TGTGCCAGCAGTGCTTCCGGGACAAGGGAGACCCAGTACTTC	CASSASGTRETQYF
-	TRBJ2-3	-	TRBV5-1	TGCGCCAGCAGCTCCCTGCGTGTCGCAGATACGCAGTATTTT	CASSSLRVADTQYF
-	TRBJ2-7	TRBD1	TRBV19	TGTGCCAGTAGCAATTCGGGACAGGACCTCTACGAGCAGTACTTC	CASSNSGQDLYEQYF
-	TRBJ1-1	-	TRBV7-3	TGTGCCAGCAGCCTGACAGCGAACACTGAAGCTTTCTTT	CASSLTANTEAFF
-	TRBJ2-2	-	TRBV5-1	TGCGCCAGCAGCCTACGTTACAGGGAAACCGGGGAGCTGTTTTTT	CASSLRYRETGELFF
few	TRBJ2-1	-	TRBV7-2	TGTGCCAGCAGCTTAGAGAGCTTCCGGGAGCAGTTCTTC	CASSLESFREQFF
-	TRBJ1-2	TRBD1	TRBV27	TGTGCCAGCAGTTTGACAGGGGGCTATGGCTACACCTTC	CASSLTGGYGYTF
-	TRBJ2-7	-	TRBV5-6	TGTGCCAGCAGCTTAACTAGCCGGCAGGAGCAGTACTTC	CASSLTSRQEQYF
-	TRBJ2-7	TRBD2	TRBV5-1	TGCGCCAGCAGCTTGGGACTAGCGGGGAAAATTTACGAGCAGTACTTC	CASSLGLAGKIYEQYF
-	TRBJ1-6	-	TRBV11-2	TGTGCCAGCAGCTTAGGGCACAGTCTCCACTTT	CASSLGHSLHF
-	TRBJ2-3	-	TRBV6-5	TGTGCCAGCAGAGCCCGGAGTAAGGCAGATACGCAGTATTTT	CASRARSKADTQYF
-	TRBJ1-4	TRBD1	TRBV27	TGTGCCAGCAGTCAAACCCAGGGGGCGCTTTCCCCAACTAATGAAAAACTGTTTTTT	CASSQTQGALSPTNEKLFF